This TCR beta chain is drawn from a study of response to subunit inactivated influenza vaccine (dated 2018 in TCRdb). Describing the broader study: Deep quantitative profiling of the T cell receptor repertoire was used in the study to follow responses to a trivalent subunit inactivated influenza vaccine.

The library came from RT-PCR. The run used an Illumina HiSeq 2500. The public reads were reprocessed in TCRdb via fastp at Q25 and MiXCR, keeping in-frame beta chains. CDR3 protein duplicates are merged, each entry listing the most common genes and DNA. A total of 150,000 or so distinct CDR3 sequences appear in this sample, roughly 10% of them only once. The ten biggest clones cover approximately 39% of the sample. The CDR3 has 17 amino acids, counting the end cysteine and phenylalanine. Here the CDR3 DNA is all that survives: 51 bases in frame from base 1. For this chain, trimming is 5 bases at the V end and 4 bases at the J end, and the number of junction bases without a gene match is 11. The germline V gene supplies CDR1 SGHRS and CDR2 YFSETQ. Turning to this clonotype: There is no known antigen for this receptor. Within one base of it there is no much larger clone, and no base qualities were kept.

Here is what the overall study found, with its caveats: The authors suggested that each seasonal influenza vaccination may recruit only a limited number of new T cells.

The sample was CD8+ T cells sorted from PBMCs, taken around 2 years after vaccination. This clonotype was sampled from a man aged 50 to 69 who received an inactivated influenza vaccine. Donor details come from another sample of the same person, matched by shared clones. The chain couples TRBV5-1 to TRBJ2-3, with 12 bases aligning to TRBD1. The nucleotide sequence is TGCGCCAGCAGTGGGGACAGGGGGCGACTTTGGGCAGATACGCAGTATTTT. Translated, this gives CASSGDRGRLWADTQYF.